Detailed here is one T cell receptor (beta chain). Its antigen is not identified. The CDR3 covers 14 residues. V lost 5 bases and J lost 3, with 10 bases in between. Germline CDR1 and CDR2: SGHTA and FQGTGA. The data are from a study of cytotoxic CD8 clonotypes in ibrutinib-treated CLL. Using immunoSEQ multiplex PCR, the repertoire was profiled, and TCRdb retains in-frame clones only, with some absent. The sample lists 330,000 or so clones, roughly 70% occurring once. General observations from the study: Baseline-level clonality went beyond age-matched healthy donors and moved in step with circulating CD8+ T-cell counts.

The chain couples TRBV7-3 to TRBJ2-2; unclear D gene. The material sequenced was PBMCs, taken after 36 months of ibrutinib treatment. This sequence was found in a human donor with chronic lymphocytic leukemia. The CDR3 loop reads CASSKRPDTGELFF. In nucleotides, the CDR3 is TGTGCCAGCAGCAAAAGGCCCGACACCGGGGAGCTGTTTTTT.